This TCR beta chain was documented in a study of blood T cells in healthy people across ages. The authors ran a second PCR of roughly 6 to 12 cycles using a sample-barcoded 5' primer and a J-beta primer mix. In TCRdb, the 5' RACE reads were re-called with MiXCR into one record per CDR3 protein. The sample has 600,000 or so distinct CDR3 sequences, around 21% seen once; the top ten hold 3% to 4.5%. CDR1 and CDR2 (germline): MNHEY, SMNVEV (reference sequence). V was pared by 7 bases and J by 1 base, with 14 bases between. The CDR3 runs 15 residues. Sequencing used blood. This receptor was obtained from a man in his 70s in good health. The gene calls are TRBV27 and TRBJ2-4; a possible D gene is TRBD2 (7 bases). DNA of the CDR3: TGTGCCAGCAAGGGGGGGTCGGGGGCCAAAAACATTCAGTACTTC. Translating gives CASKGGSGAKNIQYF.